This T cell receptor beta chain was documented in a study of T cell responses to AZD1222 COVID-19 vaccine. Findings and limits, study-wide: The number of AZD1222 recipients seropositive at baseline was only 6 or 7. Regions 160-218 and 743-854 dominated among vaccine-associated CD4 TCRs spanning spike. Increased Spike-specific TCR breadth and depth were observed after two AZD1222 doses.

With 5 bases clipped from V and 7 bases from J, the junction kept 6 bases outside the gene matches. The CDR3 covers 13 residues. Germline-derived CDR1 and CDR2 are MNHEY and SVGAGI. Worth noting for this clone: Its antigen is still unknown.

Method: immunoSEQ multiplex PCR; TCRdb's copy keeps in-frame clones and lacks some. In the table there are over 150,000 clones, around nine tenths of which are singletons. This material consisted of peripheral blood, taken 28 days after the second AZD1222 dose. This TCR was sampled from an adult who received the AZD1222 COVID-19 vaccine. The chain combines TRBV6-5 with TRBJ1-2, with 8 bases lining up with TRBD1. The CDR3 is CASSSQGAGGYTF. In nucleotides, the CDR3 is TGTGCCAGCAGTAGTCAGGGGGCGGGTGGCTACACCTTC.